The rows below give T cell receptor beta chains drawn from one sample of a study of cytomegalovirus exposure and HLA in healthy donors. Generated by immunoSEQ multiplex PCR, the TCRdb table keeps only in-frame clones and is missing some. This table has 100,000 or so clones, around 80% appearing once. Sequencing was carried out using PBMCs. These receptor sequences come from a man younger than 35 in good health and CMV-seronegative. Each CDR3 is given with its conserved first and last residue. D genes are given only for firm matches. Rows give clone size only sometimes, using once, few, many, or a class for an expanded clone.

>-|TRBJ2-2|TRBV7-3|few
CASSLYTAGELFF
TGTGCCAGCAGCTTATACACCGCCGGGGAGCTGTTTTTT
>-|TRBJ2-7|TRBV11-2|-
CASSPLAEGDEQYF
TGTGCCAGCAGCCCTCTAGCGGAGGGGGACGAGCAGTACTTC
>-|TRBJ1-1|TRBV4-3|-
CASSLEEGGSEAFF
TGCGCCAGCAGCCTGGAAGAGGGAGGGTCTGAAGCTTTCTTT
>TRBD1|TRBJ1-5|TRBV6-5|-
CASSYPGGTNQPQHF
TGTGCCAGCAGTTACCCAGGGGGGACGAATCAGCCCCAGCATTTT
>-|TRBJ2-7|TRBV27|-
CASSLYPGVIGSYEQYF
TGTGCCAGCAGTTTATACCCAGGGGTGATCGGCTCCTACGAGCAGTACTTC
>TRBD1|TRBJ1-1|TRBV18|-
CASSPGQGAGTEAFF
TGTGCCAGCTCACCGGGACAGGGGGCGGGCACTGAAGCTTTCTTT
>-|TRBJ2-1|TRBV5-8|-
CASSLVSGAEQFF
TGTGCCAGCAGCTTGGTGTCTGGGGCTGAGCAGTTCTTC
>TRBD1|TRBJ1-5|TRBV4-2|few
CASRRDSSNQPQHF
TGTGCCAGCAGGCGGGACAGCAGCAATCAGCCCCAGCATTTT
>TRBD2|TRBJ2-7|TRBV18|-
CASSPPGLAGGEQYF
TGTGCCAGCTCACCACCGGGACTAGCGGGAGGCGAGCAGTACTTC
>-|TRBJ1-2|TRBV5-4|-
CASSVGQSNYGYTF
TGTGCCAGCAGCGTTGGACAGAGTAACTATGGCTACACCTTC
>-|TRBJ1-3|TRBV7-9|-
CASSSPDIFSGNTIYF
TGTGCCAGCAGCTCTCCCGACATTTTCTCTGGAAACACCATATATTTT
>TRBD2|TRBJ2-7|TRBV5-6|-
CASSPPHLAGTYEQYF
TGTGCCAGCAGCCCCCCACATCTAGCGGGAACCTACGAGCAGTACTTC
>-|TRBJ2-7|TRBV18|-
CATCERACVEQYF
TGTGCCACCTGCGAGAGGGCGTGTGTCGAGCAGTACTTC
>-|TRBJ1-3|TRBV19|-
CASSTTGAGNTIYF
TGTGCCAGTAGCACGACAGGAGCCGGAAACACCATATATTTT
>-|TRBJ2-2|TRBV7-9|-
CASSGGTANTGELFF
TGTGCCAGCAGTGGGGGGACCGCGAACACCGGGGAGCTGTTTTTT